The TCR beta chain under discussion was sequenced for a study of T cells in Graves' hyperthyroidism and ophthalmopathy (dated by TCRdb to the late 2010s). With regard to the full study: Peripheral blood was collected at initial diagnosis, before any treatment. To identify TCR V-J signatures that set the groups apart, the researchers used a discovery cohort of 95 to 100 patients, made up of roughly 45 with Graves' ophthalmopathy and around 58 with stable Graves' hyperthyroidism. Whether ophthalmopathy could be predicted prospectively was tested in an independent validation cohort made up of roughly 19 hyperthyroidism patients plus 17 patients who later progressed to ophthalmopathy. The 100 or so discovery patients were divided at random into training and test sets in a 7:3 ratio. In several Graves' hyperthyroidism patients, the study also compared T-cell repertoires from thyroid tissue with T-cell repertoires from blood. After sampling, hyperthyroidism patients received methimazole starting at 30 mg daily, and ophthalmopathy patients received high-dose intravenous methylprednisolone. TCR Vbeta CDR3 sequencing of 120 to 150 peripheral blood samples (under 45 ophthalmopathy, about 74 hyperthyroidism and around 17 progressor patients) is reported in the paper. Here is what the overall study found, with its caveats: A 13 V-J signature model separated ophthalmopathy from stable hyperthyroidism, with 87.88% sensitivity and about 81% specificity in cross-validation and 80%/75% in testing. No statistical method was used to fix the sample size in advance, and group allocation was not hidden from the investigators. In validation, the model predicted progression to ophthalmopathy a median of roughly six months before onset, with over 55% sensitivity and about 75% specificity. Blood samples also contained most of the expanded thyroid clonotypes (frequency above 0.001), which suggests that blood repertoires may reflect thyroid immune responses.

Notes on this clonotype: The specificity of this receptor is unknown. No base qualities exist here, and no much larger clone lies one base off it.

Graves' hyperthyroidism was defined as stable when no progression to ophthalmopathy occurred over 18 months of follow-up. Hyperthyroidism patients were newly diagnosed, had a disease duration of under 2 months, and were aged 18 to 65 years. The study excluded patients with uncontrolled infections, other autoimmune diseases, pregnancy or lactation. Diagnoses relied on clinical symptoms, serum thyroxine and TRAb, thyroid ultrasound and orbital computed tomography. PBMCs were separated from 10 ml of fresh peripheral blood using Ficoll-Paque density gradient centrifugation. Total RNA was extracted using Trizol reagent, and RNA quality was assessed on an Agilent 2100 Bioanalyzer. TCR beta CDR3 regions were amplified from RNA transcripts. For the first round of RT-PCR on the TCR CDR3, the HTBI primer set was used together with the Qiagen OneStep RT-PCR kit. Libraries were constructed in a second round of multiplex PCR, after which size selection and purification were performed. Libraries were sequenced paired-end with 100 bp reads on an Illumina HiSeq2000. The authors processed their data as follows. Raw data were processed with SOAPnuke, discarding reads with adapters, uncalled bases, mean Phred below 15, or no exact constant-primer or identifier match. High-quality paired reads were merged with COPE v1.2.5, and unique nucleotide sequences were defined as clonotypes. Clonotypes were aligned to IMGT TRBV, TRBD and TRBJ reference segments using MiTCR v1.1. Only V-J combinations with frequency above 0.0001, covering roughly 99% of repertoires, were analysed. The TCS score was defined as the ratio of F50 (clonal expansion) to E x V (chaos), calculated using BLOSUM62-based TCRdist between CDR3 peptides within each V-J. Welch's t-statistics and random forest reduced some 510 V-J features to 10 to 15, which were used in a naive Bayes classifier (R e1071). The public reads were run again by TCRdb, first through fastp at Q25 and then through MiXCR, and only productive beta chains were kept. Rows merge per CDR3 protein into single entries with the most common DNA and genes. The V and J calls, along with clone size, are taken from TCRdb and not from the paper's own processing. This sample has about 340,000 distinct CDR3 sequences in its table, and approximately 18% of those were observed once. Jointly, the top ten make up less than 65% of the sample.

Sequenced input: blood. The receptor was isolated from a woman between 45 and 65 years old with Graves' hyperthyroidism.

The nucleotide sequence is TGTGCCATCAGCGAGGGGGGTGACACCATATATTTT. This sequence encodes CAISEGGDTIYF. Rearrangement joined TRBV10-3 to TRBJ1-3; a weak D assignment points to TRBD1 (6 bases agree). The CDR3 runs 12 residues from the cysteine to the phenylalanine. Left in the record is the CDR3 DNA by itself, 36 bases read in frame from the first base. CDR1 and CDR2 were assigned from the germline V gene as ENHRY and SYGVKD. V lost 6 bases and J lost 8 bases; the stretch between them is 11 bases long.